Following are 4 T cell receptor beta chains from one sample sequenced in a study of T cell repertoires in cytomegalovirus infection. TCRdb used MiXCR to reprocess the reads, holding one entry per CDR3 protein. The sample has about 310,000 distinct CDR3 sequences; roughly 25% are singletons. No antigens are known for them. This specimen consisted of cultured PBMCs, obtained from culture after CMV antigen stimulation. These receptors all come from a human donor in good health (CMV status not recorded). Some clones in this sample may be carry-over from other donors' samples.

V usage is TRBV19 and J usage is TRBJ1-5; D unresolved. The germline CDR1 and CDR2 sequences are LNHDA and SQIVND (reference sequence). Trimming left V 4 bases short and J 4 bases short, with 20 bases between. The CDR3 consists of 17 residues. CDR3 nucleotides: TGTGCCAGTAGTAAAGGTATAAGTTTTGCTGCAAATCAGCCCCAGCATTTT. The encoded protein is CASSKGISFAANQPQHF.

The chain couples TRBV15 to TRBJ2-7; D is tentatively TRBD1 or TRBD2 (5 bases each). From germline, CDR1 is LNHNV and CDR2 YYDKDF (reference sequence). Trimming took 2 bases from V and 5 from J, leaving 16 bases between them. The CDR3 totals 15 residues. The CDR3 loop reads CATSRNWAGTHEQYF. The CDR3 coding sequence is TGTGCCACCAGCAGAAATTGGGCAGGGACCCACGAGCAGTACTTC.

In regard to this clonotype: This may be a read error: a much more frequent sequence differs by one nucleotide. The chain uses TRBV7-2 and TRBJ2-2; no reliable D call. This CDR3 contains 14 residues. Germline CDR1 is SGHTA and CDR2 is FQGNSA. The germline V and J ends were trimmed by 8 bases and 7 bases, with 17 bases remaining between them. CDR3 region: CASCPLRSVGELFF. DNA of the CDR3: TGTGCCAGCTGCCCCCTTCGGAGCGTCGGGGAGCTGTTTTTT. Combining the CDR3 with reference TRBV7-2 and TRBJ2-2 gives the whole variable domain GAGVSQSPSNKVTEKGKDVELRCDPISGHTALYWYRQSLGQGLEFLIYFQGNSAPDKSGLPSDRFSAERTGGSVSTLTIQRTQQEDSAVYLCASCPLRSVGELFFGEGSRLTVL.

This clonotype was recorded a few times. V is TRBV28 and J is TRBJ1-5; D remains unclear. Germline values: CDR1 MDHEN, CDR2 SYDVKM. The CDR3 is 12 residues long. Trimming took off 9 bases at V and 4 bases at J, with 10 bases between the two ends. The CDR3 here is CASRTPNQPQHF. The CDR3 bases are TGTGCCAGTCGGACCCCTAATCAGCCCCAGCATTTT.